The present entry profiles one T cell receptor beta chain with its context. Under the authors' procedure: Researchers report that nucleated cell counts were estimated from reference gene primer amplification. Measured with immunoSEQ multiplex PCR; TCRdb has only the in-frame clones, and not every one. From that table come the V and J calls and clone size; the DNA was used to work out D and trimming. This table has roughly 100,000 clones, roughly 85% appearing once. With V trimmed by 6 bases and J by 13 bases, 11 bases remained unmatched. The CDR3 covers 14 residues. The germline V gene has CDR1 MNHEY and CDR2 SVGAGI. The sample originates from a study of blood T cell repertoires in COVID-19. Overall study context: COVID-19 samples from acute and convalescent phases originated in the United States, Italy and Spain. T cells, B-cell-depleted T cells, or PBMCs supplied cDNA or gDNA.

This clonotype was sampled from a man aged 45-65 years with acute or convalescent COVID-19. The material sequenced was peripheral blood. The chain joins TRBV6-5 to TRBJ2-5, with 13 bases identical to TRBD2. This chain's CDR3 is CASSPGLAGVFPYF. The CDR3 DNA reads TGTGCCAGCAGCCCCGGACTAGCGGGGGTGTTCCCGTACTTC.